This T cell receptor (beta chain) derives from a study of cytomegalovirus exposure and HLA in healthy donors. Study-wide results and caveats: Despite most TCR sequences being rare, some public TCRs occurred in many donors.

It was with 60 Vbeta and 13 Jbeta primers that the PCR ran. TCRdb's table, derived via immunoSEQ multiplex PCR, lists solely in-frame clones and lacks some. The repertoire holds about 200,000 clones, with approximately 86% as singletons. In regard to this clone: The antigen remains unidentified.

The CDR3 has 16 residues. In germline, CDR1 is MNHNY, CDR2 SVGAGI (reference sequence). The ends lost 7 bases at V and 4 bases at J; junction bases unmatched: 15. The chain is built from TRBV6-6 and TRBJ1-1, with TRBD1 matching over 7 bases. The clonotype comes from a woman aged 25 to 39 in good health and CMV-seronegative. The sample taken for sequencing was PBMCs. In DNA form, the CDR3 reads TGTGCCAGCACCAACCGCGGAGGGGGCTTGAGCACTGAAGCTTTCTTT. It encodes CASTNRGGGLSTEAFF.